What follows describes a single T cell receptor beta chain. Profiling relied on immunoSEQ multiplex PCR, and the TCRdb table lists in-frame clones only, not all of them. The sample lists 300,000 or so clones, 74% occurring once. This sample is part of a study of shared clonotypes between healthy human individuals. The sample consisted of memory CD4+ T cells sorted from blood. Subset given: CD45RA-negative fraction. The TCR comes from a man aged 30-40 years in good health.

The CDR3 is CASSVVAVGDGANYGYTF. The CDR3 nucleotides read TGTGCCAGCAGCGTGGTAGCGGTGGGGGATGGAGCTAACTATGGCTACACCTTC. This sequence joins TRBV7-2 and TRBJ1-2, with D possibly matching TRBD1 (5 bases). This CDR3 is built from 18 residues. V shed 5 bases and J shed 0 bases, with 22 bases lying between them. Germline CDR1 is SGHTA and CDR2 is FQGNSA.